One sample yielded the 20 T cell receptor beta chains listed below, sequenced in a study of cytomegalovirus exposure and HLA in healthy donors. Use of 60 Vbeta and 13 Jbeta primers characterized the PCR. Sequencing used immunoSEQ multiplex PCR; TCRdb keeps in-frame clones, though not all of them. The sample shows about 150,000 clones, about four fifths of them seen only once. The material sequenced was PBMCs. These TCRs come from a man younger than 30 in good health and CMV-seronegative.

V and J are TRBV6-5 and TRBJ2-1; possible D gene TRBD1, 6 bases. Germline-derived CDR1 and CDR2 are MNHEY and SVGAGI. V dropped 0 bases and J dropped 10 bases, with 10 bases sitting between them. This CDR3 has 13 residues. The CDR3 spells CASSYSQGKEQFF. The CDR3 region has the DNA TGTGCCAGCAGTTACTCGCAGGGGAAGGAGCAGTTCTTC.

The chain is built from TRBV7-9 and TRBJ2-2, with TRBD2 identical over 10 bases. V lost 2 bases, J lost 6 bases, and 12 bases stayed unmatched. Germline lookup yields CDR1 SEHNR and CDR2 FQNEAQ (reference sequence). The CDR3 covers 18 residues. CDR3 nucleotides: TGTGCCAGCAGCTTACCTAGCGGGGGACCCCGAGTTTCCGGGGAGCTGTTTTTT. Protein sequence: CASSLPSGGPRVSGELFF. Full variable domain (outside the CDR3, taken from reference TRBV7-9 and TRBJ2-2): DTGVSQNPRHKITKRGQNVTFRCDPISEHNRLYWYRQTLGQGPEFLTYFQNEAQLEKSRLLSDRFSAERPKGSFSTLEIQRTEQGDSAMYLCASSLPSGGPRVSGELFFGEGSRLTVL.

The chain is built from TRBV6-7 and TRBJ2-2; D not certain. TRBV6-7 is labeled an ORF, and its function is uncertain. The V and J ends lost 9 bases and 7 bases respectively, with 9 bases between them. The CDR3 sequence is 11 residues long. CDR3 amino acids: CASKEYGELFF. CDR3 coding DNA: TGTGCCAGTAAGGAGTACGGGGAGCTGTTTTTT.

The V and J genes are TRBV11-2 and TRBJ2-3; 8 positions agree with TRBD2. CDR1 is SGHAT and CDR2 is FQNNGV in the germline V gene. The CDR3 is made up of 13 amino acids. The junction had 11 bases not matched to a gene; V was cut back by 8 bases and J by 10 bases. CDR3 coding DNA: TGTGCCAGCGCAGCGGGGACTAGTCGGGCGCAGTATTTT. This sequence encodes CASAAGTSRAQYF.

The chain carries TRBV5-1 and TRBJ1-6; D call uncertain. This CDR3 has 13 residues. V shed 1 base and J shed 5 bases, with 4 bases lying between them. The germline V gene encodes CDR1 SGHRS and CDR2 YFSETQ. For the CDR3, the DNA is TGCGCCAGCAGCTTGAACAATAATTCACCCCTCCACTTT. Its protein product is CASSLNNNSPLHF.

The chain employs TRBV4-1 and TRBJ2-7, with 10 bases matching TRBD2. CDR3 length: 16 residues. With V trimmed by 4 bases and J by 0 bases, 6 bases remained unmatched. CDR1 and CDR2 from the germline V gene are MGHRA and YSYEKL. The chain's CDR3 is CASSRGLAESSYEQYF. CDR3 in DNA: TGCGCCAGCAGCCGAGGACTAGCGGAGAGCTCCTACGAGCAGTACTTC.

The chain joins TRBV19 to TRBJ2-5; 7 nucleotides line up with TRBD2. The CDR3 is 15 residues long. V lost 6 bases to trimming and J lost 2 bases; unmatched junction nucleotides: 9. The germline V gene has CDR1 LNHDA and CDR2 SQIVND (reference sequence). In DNA form, the CDR3 reads TGTGCCAGTAGCTCGGGAGGACGAACTCAAGAGACCCAGTACTTC. This codes for CASSSGGRTQETQYF.

The chain is built from TRBV5-6 and TRBJ1-5; 7 bases agree with TRBD1. V lost 4 bases, J lost 0 bases, and 13 bases stayed unmatched. The germline V gene encodes CDR1 SGHDT and CDR2 YYEEEE. This CDR3 region has 18 residues. Here the CDR3 reads CASSKRQGGMTSNQPQHF. The DNA for the CDR3 is TGTGCCAGCAGCAAGAGGCAGGGGGGTATGACTAGCAATCAGCCCCAGCATTTT.

This chain uses TRBV9 with TRBJ2-6; D unclear. V was cut by 3 bases and J by 2 bases, with 6 bases left in between. There are 14 residues in the CDR3. Germline V gene data show CDR1 as SGDLS and CDR2 as YYNGEE. The CDR3 DNA reads TGTGCCAGCAGCGCCTCTCCTGGGGCCAACGTCCTGACTTTC. Translation gives CASSASPGANVLTF. The variable domain in full, with the rest retrieved from reference TRBV9 and TRBJ2-6, is DSGVTQTPKHLITATGQRVTLRCSPRSGDLSVYWYQQSLDQGLQFLIQYYNGEERAKGNILERFSAQQFPDLHSELNLSSLELGDSALYFCASSASPGANVLTFGAGSRLTVL.

The chain recombines TRBV5-6 with TRBJ1-5; D is perhaps TRBD1 (6 bases). CDR3 length: 15 amino acids. V dropped 0 bases and J dropped 3 bases, with 10 bases sitting between them. Germline values: CDR1 SGHDT, CDR2 YYEEEE. DNA of the CDR3: TGTGCCAGCAGCTTGGGACAGGCCTTCAATCAGCCCCAGCATTTT. This translates into CASSLGQAFNQPQHF.

The V gene is TRBV5-1, the J gene TRBJ1-3; no firm D call. The CDR3 length is 14 residues. Looked up from germline, CDR1 is SGHRS and CDR2 is YFSETQ. Between the trimmed V and J ends, which lost 1 base and 6 bases, there was a span of 11 bases. Here the CDR3 reads CASSLIPSENTIYF. Here the CDR3 DNA reads TGCGCCAGCAGCTTGATCCCGAGCGAAAACACCATATATTTT.

V usage is TRBV6-5 and J usage is TRBJ1-1; 7 bases match TRBD1. The junction had 5 bases not matched to a gene; V was cut back by 3 bases and J by 1 base. The germline V gene has CDR1 MNHEY and CDR2 SVGAGI. This CDR3 contains 15 residues. The CDR3 region has the DNA TGTGCCAGCAGTTATCTGACAGGGTCGAACACTGAAGCTTTCTTT. Translating gives CASSYLTGSNTEAFF.

The chain joins TRBV6-6 to TRBJ2-7; D is unclear. The V end was cut by 3 bases, the J end by 7 bases, with 13 bases between. The germline gives CDR1 MNHNY, CDR2 SVGAGI (reference sequence). The CDR3 is made up of 13 amino acids. CDR3 residues: CASSYYKPGEQYV. CDR3 in DNA: TGTGCCAGCAGTTATTACAAACCTGGGGAGCAGTACGTC.

This chain connects TRBV4-1 to TRBJ1-4; D gene unclear. The CDR3 totals 13 residues. V dropped 5 bases and J dropped 4 bases, with 8 bases sitting between them. CDR1 is MGHRA, CDR2 YSYEKL, per germline. The CDR3 DNA is TGCGCCAGCAGCGAAGGTAGTAATGAAAAACTGTTTTTT. Amino acid sequence: CASSEGSNEKLFF.

V usage is TRBV7-3 and J usage is TRBJ2-1, with TRBD2 as a possible D gene (5 bases). The CDR3 spans 14 residues. V was cut by 7 bases and J by 8 bases, with 18 bases left in between. Germline-derived CDR1 and CDR2 are SGHTA and FQGTGA. The CDR3 coding sequence is TGTGCCAGCATCAACGAGGGCCCTAAGGATGAGCAGTTCTTC. This gives the protein CASINEGPKDEQFF.

V usage is TRBV6-1 and J usage is TRBJ1-5, with a weak D call TRBD1 (6 bases). There are 14 residues in the CDR3. With 9 bases removed from V and 2 bases from J, the gap between germline ends came to 14 bases. In germline, CDR1 is MNHNS, CDR2 SASEGT. This chain's CDR3 is CASGNRDGNQPQHF. The CDR3 coding sequence is TGTGCCAGTGGAAACAGGGATGGCAATCAGCCCCAGCATTTT.

This CDR3 is CASSSRSRGDTQYF. The CDR3, as DNA: TGCGCCAGCAGCAGTCGAAGCCGGGGGGATACGCAGTATTTT. V is TRBV4-1 and J is TRBJ2-3; a weak D match, TRBD2 (6 bases). The germline V gene encodes CDR1 MGHRA and CDR2 YSYEKL. The CDR3 sequence is 14 residues long. The germline V and J ends were trimmed by 5 bases and 6 bases, with 15 bases remaining between them.

The chain carries TRBV18 and TRBJ1-3; 8 bases are a match to TRBD1. Trimming at V came to 8 bases and at J to 2 bases, leaving 14 bases not matched to a gene. There are 17 residues in the CDR3. Per germline, CDR1 KGHSH and CDR2 LQKENI. The CDR3 sequence is CASLTDREKVAGNTIYF. The DNA of the CDR3 is TGTGCCAGCCTAACGGACAGGGAGAAGGTGGCTGGAAACACCATATATTTT.

The V gene is TRBV28, the J gene TRBJ2-5; no reliable D call. The CDR3 has 12 residues. V lost 1 base to trimming and J lost 7 bases, with 7 bases between them. CDR1 MDHEN and CDR2 SYDVKM come from the germline V gene. The CDR3 bases are TGTGCCAGCAGTTTATCTATACGGACCCAGTACTTC. This translates into CASSLSIRTQYF.

The rearrangement joins TRBV11-1 to TRBJ2-7; TRBD1 agrees at 7 bases. The germline gives CDR1 SGHAT, CDR2 FQDESV (reference sequence). The CDR3 extends over 15 amino acids. The junction had 9 bases not matched to a gene; V was cut back by 5 bases and J by 2 bases. For the CDR3, the DNA is TGTGCCAGCAGCCAAGGGGGCAGCCTTCCCTACGAGCAGTACTTC. This sequence encodes CASSQGGSLPYEQYF.